Here is one T cell receptor (beta chain) with its context. This sample stems from a study of blood T cell repertoires in COVID-19. Study summary: Acute and convalescent COVID-19 samples came from the United States, Italy and Spain. PBMCs, B-cell-depleted T cells, or T cells provided the cDNA or gDNA that made up the material.

CDR1 is SNHLY, CDR2 FYNNEI, per germline. V lost 5 bases to trimming and J lost 1 base; unmatched junction nucleotides: 6. This CDR3 spans 16 amino acids. In the study's own analysis: Researchers report that nucleated cell counts were estimated from reference gene primer amplification. The table came from immunoSEQ multiplex PCR; TCRdb's copy has only in-frame clones and leaves some out. That table gives V, J and clone size, and the DNA gave D and trimming. The sample lists 90,000 to 120,000 clones; over 80% were seen once. The chain joins TRBV2 to TRBJ2-2, with 8 bases fitting TRBD1. The material sequenced was peripheral blood. The origin of this receptor is a young woman with acute or convalescent COVID-19. CDR3 amino acids: CASSPGQGLNTGELFF. The CDR3 nucleotides read TGTGCCAGCAGTCCTGGACAGGGCCTGAACACCGGGGAGCTGTTTTTT. Using reference TRBV2 and TRBJ2-2 for the parts outside the CDR3, the full variable domain is EPEVTQTPSHQVTQMGQEVILRCVPISNHLYFYWYRQILGQKVEFLVSFYNNEISEKSEIFDDQFSVERPDGSNFTLKIRSTKLEDSAMYFCASSPGQGLNTGELFFGEGSRLTVL.